The 27 T cell receptor beta chains below were found in one sample sequenced in a study of T cell responses to AZD1222 COVID-19 vaccine. Sequencing used immunoSEQ multiplex PCR; TCRdb keeps in-frame clones, though not all of them. The table includes roughly 150,000 clones, under 95% detected once. Source: peripheral blood, taken on day 0 of AZD1222 vaccination. All receptors derive from an adult in good health.

The chain combines TRBV18 with TRBJ1-1, with TRBD1 matching over 8 bases. The trim removed 2 bases at V and 4 bases at J, leaving 12 bases unmatched. The CDR3 runs to 17 residues. Germline V gene lookup returns CDR1 KGHSH and CDR2 LQKENI. The chain's CDR3 is CASSPSPTGVGGTEAFF. DNA of the CDR3: TGTGCCAGCTCACCATCGCCGACAGGGGTAGGGGGCACTGAAGCTTTCTTT. Together with reference TRBV18 and TRBJ1-1, the CDR3 gives the full variable domain: NAGVMQNPRHLVRRRGQEARLRCSPMKGHSHVYWYRQLPEEGLKFMVYLQKENIIDESGMPKERFSAEFPKEGPSILRIQQVVRGDSAAYFCASSPSPTGVGGTEAFFGQGTRLTVV.

This chain links TRBV24-1 with TRBJ2-7; D unresolved. The CDR3 length is 14 residues. V shed 3 bases and J shed 6 bases, with 14 bases lying between them. Germline lookup yields CDR1 KGHDR and CDR2 SFDVKD. The CDR3 reads CATSDESLRGEQYF. In DNA form, the CDR3 reads TGTGCCACCAGTGATGAATCTTTAAGAGGCGAGCAGTACTTC.

This rearrangement joins TRBV10-3 to TRBJ2-5; TRBD1 aligns across 9 bases. CDR3 size: 16 residues. Germline trimming cut 0 bases from V and 2 bases from J; bases unmatched to any gene: 4. CDR1 is ENHRY, CDR2 SYGVKD, per germline. This CDR3 is CAISESGQGRQETQYF. The CDR3, as DNA: TGTGCCATCAGTGAGTCGGGACAGGGCAGACAAGAGACCCAGTACTTC.

This chain connects TRBV2 to TRBJ2-7; D not resolved. Trimming left V 6 bases short and J 1 base short, with 22 bases between. The CDR3 totals 17 residues. Germline lookup yields CDR1 SNHLY and CDR2 FYNNEI. For the CDR3, the DNA is TGTGCCAGCAGCCAAAACCGGCTAACTCCCGTGTCCTACGAGCAGTACTTC. Encoded protein: CASSQNRLTPVSYEQYF.

The rearrangement uses TRBV3-1 (or the pseudogene TRBV3-2) and TRBJ1-3, with 7 nucleotides matching TRBD1. In germline, CDR1 is LGHDT, CDR2 YNNKEL (reference sequence). This CDR3 comprises 16 residues. Losses at the gene ends were 1 base for V and 2 bases for J; bases not matched to a gene: 5. The CDR3 is CASSQAGTEPGNTIYF. CDR3 in DNA: TGTGCCAGCAGCCAAGCGGGGACAGAGCCTGGAAACACCATATATTTT.

The CDR3 is CASSQEVLRGTALEGVNQPQHF. CDR3 DNA sequence: TGCGCCAGCAGCCAAGAGGTCTTACGTGGGACAGCGTTGGAGGGGGTAAATCAGCCCCAGCATTTT. The chain is built from TRBV4-1 and TRBJ1-5; 7 bases agree with TRBD1. Trimming cost V 0 bases and J 4 bases; bases outside gene matches: 24. In germline, CDR1 is MGHRA, CDR2 YSYEKL. The CDR3 contains 22 residues.

The rearrangement links TRBV21-1 to TRBJ1-2. TRBV21-1 is a documented pseudogene. The CDR3 spans 18 residues. The CDR3 reads CASSKRGGQLFFNYGYTF. CDR3 DNA: TGTGCCAGCAGCAAACGGGGGGGCCAACTGTTCTTTAACTATGGCTACACCTTC.

The chain has TRBV18 and TRBJ1-5; D perhaps matches TRBD1 (6 bases). Germline V gives CDR1 KGHSH, CDR2 LQKENI. The ends were cut back, 5 bases at V and 5 bases at J, with 16 bases in the middle. The CDR3 covers 15 residues. CDR3 nucleotide sequence: TGTGCCAGCTCAGCCTTCCAGGAGGGGGATCAGCCCCAGCATTTT. It encodes CASSAFQEGDQPQHF. The variable domain in full, completed from reference TRBV18 and TRBJ1-5, reads NAGVMQNPRHLVRRRGQEARLRCSPMKGHSHVYWYRQLPEEGLKFMVYLQKENIIDESGMPKERFSAEFPKEGPSILRIQQVVRGDSAAYFCASSAFQEGDQPQHFGDGTRLSIL.

The rearrangement joins TRBV6-1 to TRBJ1-2; 11 bases are a match to TRBD1. Trimming cost V 2 bases and J 8 bases; bases outside gene matches: 7. Germline V lookup: CDR1 MNHNS, CDR2 SASEGT. This CDR3 comprises 15 residues. The chain's CDR3 is CASSELDRGQGGYTF. The CDR3 DNA reads as TGTGCCAGCAGTGAATTGGACAGGGGGCAGGGGGGCTACACCTTC.

V usage is TRBV5-1 and J usage is TRBJ1-2; a weak D match, TRBD1 (5 bases). The length of the CDR3 is 14 residues. The germline V gene encodes CDR1 SGHRS and CDR2 YFSETQ. V lost 9 bases to trimming and J lost 1 base, with 16 bases between them. The CDR3 DNA follows: TGCGCCACCAGGGTTGATATAAATAACTATGGCTACACCTTC. Translating it yields CATRVDINNYGYTF. The full variable domain, with the rest looked up from reference TRBV5-1 and TRBJ1-2, is KAGVTQTPRYLIKTRGQQVTLSCSPISGHRSVSWYQQTPGQGLQFLFEYFSETQRNKGNFPGRFSGRQFSNSRSEMNVSTLELGDSALYLCATRVDINNYGYTFGSGTRLTVV.

The chain links TRBV10-3 to TRBJ1-1; D remains unclear. The CDR3 is 13 amino acids. V lost 8 bases, J lost 0 bases, and 10 bases lay in between. The germline V gene has CDR1 ENHRY and CDR2 SYGVKD. The CDR3 reads CAIVTDLNTEAFF. CDR3 bases: TGTGCCATCGTCACAGACTTGAACACTGAAGCTTTCTTT.

The chain employs TRBV6-6 and TRBJ1-1; D uncertain. The CDR3 loop spans 12 amino acids. V was cut by 0 bases and J by 5 bases, with 4 bases left in between. Germline CDR1 MNHNY, CDR2 SVGAGI (reference sequence). The CDR3 DNA follows: TGTGCCAGCAGTTACTCGGAAACTGAAGCTTTCTTT. It yields the protein CASSYSETEAFF.

The rearrangement joins TRBV11-2 to TRBJ2-3; 8 bases align to TRBD2. The V gene's germline CDR1 is SGHAT and CDR2 FQNNGV. With 4 bases clipped from V and 4 bases from J, the junction kept 13 bases outside the gene matches. CDR3 size: 17 residues. DNA of the CDR3: TGTGCCAGCAGCTCCAGAGGACCGGGAGGGCCCCCAGATACGCAGTATTTT. Translation: CASSSRGPGGPPDTQYF.

The V gene is TRBV5-1, the J gene TRBJ1-6, with a weak D call TRBD1 (5 bases). The CDR3 is 16 residues long. Per germline, CDR1 SGHRS and CDR2 YFSETQ. V shed 4 bases and J shed 5 bases, with 16 bases lying between them. DNA for the CDR3: TGCGCCAGCAGCCCCGGGACGGATCTTAATAATTCACCCCTCCACTTT. As protein: CASSPGTDLNNSPLHF.

This chain connects TRBV3-1 (or the pseudogene TRBV3-2) to TRBJ1-3; tentatively, D is TRBD1 (5 bases). This CDR3 is 14 amino acids long. Germline V lookup: CDR1 LGHDT, CDR2 YNNKEL (reference sequence). V lost 3 bases and J 4 bases, leaving 10 bases between the germline ends. CDR3 DNA: TGTGCCAGCAGCCACACGGGGCAAGGAAACACCATATATTTT. The encoded protein is CASSHTGQGNTIYF.

The rearrangement uses TRBV6-2 or TRBV6-3 and TRBJ2-7; D gene uncertain. CDR1 is MNHEY and CDR2 is SVGEGT in the germline V gene. The CDR3 sequence is 12 residues long. Trimming stripped 6 bases from V and 4 bases from J, with 10 bases between. The CDR3 DNA reads as TGTGCCAGCAGCGACAACGGGTACGAGCAGTACTTC. Protein sequence: CASSDNGYEQYF.

The J gene is TRBJ2-7, the V gene TRBV29-1; a weak D match, TRBD1 (6 bases). This CDR3 spans 12 amino acids. Germline V gives CDR1 SQVTM, CDR2 ANQGSEA. V was clipped by 7 bases and J by 2 bases, with 12 bases between them. Here the CDR3 DNA reads TGCAGCGGCCGGGACACTCCCTACGAGCAGTACTTC. Protein sequence: CSGRDTPYEQYF.

This clone has more than one count but fewer than ten. The chain employs TRBV10-3 and TRBJ1-3; D perhaps matches TRBD1 (5 bases). The CDR3 consists of 16 residues. V lost 3 bases and J 0 bases, leaving 12 bases between the germline ends. Germline CDR1 and CDR2: ENHRY and SYGVKD. The CDR3 coding sequence is TGTGCCATCAGTGATGGGGCTCCCTCCTCTGGAAACACCATATATTTT. Translated, it gives CAISDGAPSSGNTIYF.

Comments on this clone: The junction shows a germline mismatch at one end, possibly a read error. J is TRBJ2-7 and V is TRBV7-7, with D possibly matching TRBD1 (7 bases). The CDR3 length is 15 residues. Germline V gene data show CDR1 as SSHAT and CDR2 as FNYEAQ (reference sequence). As DNA, the CDR3 is TGTGCTAGCAGCTTAGCGGTGGGACAGACCTACGAGCAGTACTTC. Translation: CASSLAVGQTYEQYF.

This chain links TRBV11-2 with TRBJ2-5; TRBD2 is a possible D gene (5 bases). The ends were cut back, 6 bases at V and 1 base at J, with 12 bases in the middle. Germline CDR1 reads SGHAT; CDR2 reads FQNNGV. CDR3 length equals 14 residues. CDR3 nucleotide sequence: TGTGCCAGCAGACGTGGACTGCGCCAAGAGACCCAGTACTTC. Its translation: CASRRGLRQETQYF.

CDR3 region: CASSMTLGVDYGYTF. The CDR3 DNA is TGTGCCAGTAGTATGACTCTGGGGGTGGACTATGGCTACACCTTC. J is TRBJ1-2 and V is TRBV19, with D possibly TRBD1 on 5 matching bases. Trimming cost V 3 bases and J 3 bases, with 14 bases left between them. CDR1 and CDR2 (germline): LNHDA, SQIVND (reference sequence). The CDR3 totals 15 residues.

V is TRBV27 and J is TRBJ1-6; TRBD1 matches at 7 bases. Per germline, CDR1 MNHEY and CDR2 SMNVEV (reference sequence). After removal of 3 bases from V and 6 bases from J, the junction contained 8 bases not matched to a gene. The CDR3 is made up of 16 amino acids. The DNA for the CDR3 is TGTGCCAGCAGTTTTGTTACAGGGGCTGTTAATTCACCCCTCCACTTT. Translated, it gives CASSFVTGAVNSPLHF.

As to this clone: Other nucleotide sequences in the sample specify the same CDR3. The chain is built from TRBV14 and TRBJ2-1; the match to TRBD2 covers 9 bases. CDR3 length: 14 amino acids. V lost 6 bases to trimming and J lost 1 base; unmatched junction nucleotides: 1. From germline, CDR1 is SGHDN and CDR2 FVKESK. This CDR3 reads CASSLAGSYNEQFF. CDR3 sequence (DNA): TGTGCCAGCAGTCTAGCGGGGTCCTACAATGAGCAGTTCTTC.

Here the CDR3 reads CASSLEGGGTEAFF. The CDR3 DNA follows: TGTGCCAGCAGTCTCGAAGGGGGAGGCACTGAAGCTTTCTTT. The chain recombines TRBV27 with TRBJ1-1; perhaps TRBD1 as D (6 bases). The CDR3 is 14 amino acids. Germline V CDR1 and CDR2: MNHEY, SMNVEV (reference sequence). V lost 5 bases and J lost 4, with 14 bases in between.

The chain carries TRBV2 and TRBJ1-2; D is perhaps TRBD1 (6 bases). Germline V lookup: CDR1 SNHLY, CDR2 FYNNEI. The CDR3 has 14 residues. The ends were cut back, 4 bases at V and 3 bases at J, with 12 bases in the middle. The CDR3 DNA reads as TGTGCCAGCAGTGCTACAGGGATGGACTATGGCTACACCTTC. This gives the protein CASSATGMDYGYTF. The full variable domain, with the rest looked up from reference TRBV2 and TRBJ1-2, is EPEVTQTPSHQVTQMGQEVILRCVPISNHLYFYWYRQILGQKVEFLVSFYNNEISEKSEIFDDQFSVERPDGSNFTLKIRSTKLEDSAMYFCASSATGMDYGYTFGSGTRLTVV.

This clone occurred once. The chain recombines TRBV4-1 with TRBJ1-1; 7 bases line up with TRBD1. The trim removed 7 bases at V and 7 bases at J, leaving 12 bases unmatched. CDR3 size: 14 residues. CDR1 and CDR2 (germline): MGHRA, YSYEKL. The CDR3 sequence is CASTQGEGIGEAFF. CDR3 sequence (DNA): TGCGCCAGCACCCAGGGGGAGGGGATCGGTGAAGCTTTCTTT.

The genes are TRBV18 and TRBJ1-1; D is unclear. Trimming cost V 3 bases and J 3 bases, with 14 bases left between them. CDR3 length: 15 residues. The germline V gene encodes CDR1 KGHSH and CDR2 LQKENI. The CDR3 DNA follows: TGTGCCAGCTCACCCCTGCTATCGTTCCACACTGAAGCTTTCTTT. Translating gives CASSPLLSFHTEAFF.